This passage covers 3 T cell receptor beta chains from one sample sequenced in a study of cytotoxic CD8 clonotypes in ibrutinib-treated CLL. Sequencing was performed with immunoSEQ multiplex PCR; in TCRdb, only in-frame clones are kept and a portion is missing. The data hold around 200,000 clones, with 65% to 80% observed a single time. Material: PBMCs, obtained after 12 months of ibrutinib treatment. All receptors derive from a human donor with chronic lymphocytic leukemia.

The V and J genes are TRBV9 and TRBJ2-1, with 8 bases aligning to TRBD2. The CDR3 loop spans 17 amino acids. Unmatched junction bases numbered 9, after V lost 1 base and J lost 3 bases. In germline, CDR1 is SGDLS, CDR2 YYNGEE. The CDR3 bases are TGTGCCAGCAGCGTATTAGCGGGAACGGGGGGCTACAATGAGCAGTTCTTC. Its protein is CASSVLAGTGGYNEQFF.

The chain uses TRBV27 and TRBJ2-2; 8 nucleotides match TRBD2. V was clipped by 4 bases and J by 6 bases; unmatched bases: 10. The CDR3 covers 16 residues. Germline assignment: CDR1 MNHEY and CDR2 SMNVEV (reference sequence). The DNA for the CDR3 is TGTGCCAGCAGTTCCTTTTCAGCGGGAGAGTCCGGGGAGCTGTTTTTT. It translates to CASSSFSAGESGELFF.

V usage is TRBV7-2 and J usage is TRBJ2-7; the D gene is possibly TRBD2 (6 bases). V was cut by 5 bases and J by 5 bases, with 16 bases left in between. The germline V gene encodes CDR1 SGHTA and CDR2 FQGNSA. The CDR3 covers 14 residues. In DNA form, the CDR3 reads TGTGCCAGCAGCCTGGAGGGAGCTGCAAACGAGCAGTACTTC. It codes for CASSLEGAANEQYF.